A single sample gave rise to the 16 T cell receptor beta chains below, sequenced in a study of glioma-infiltrating T cells after dendritic cell vaccination. Profiled with immunoSEQ multiplex PCR; TCRdb holds only in-frame clones, not every one. The sample carries over 80,000 clones, around four fifths recorded once. The time point denotes: after dendritic cell vaccination, including at tumor progression/relapse. Sequenced material: blood, taken after dendritic cell vaccination. These TCRs come from a human donor with glioblastoma.

J is TRBJ1-2 and V is TRBV2; 7 nucleotides match TRBD1. The V gene's germline CDR1 is SNHLY and CDR2 FYNNEI. This CDR3 has 13 residues. With V trimmed by 4 bases and J by 2 bases, 1 base remained unmatched. The CDR3 nucleotides read TGTGCCAGCAGTGTACAGGGGAACTATGGCTACACCTTC. This encodes CASSVQGNYGYTF.

The genes are TRBV18 and TRBJ1-5, with TRBD1 matching 7 bases. Germline V gene lookup returns CDR1 KGHSH and CDR2 LQKENI. This CDR3 contains 13 residues. The V segment lost 5 bases and the J segment 2 bases; nucleotides outside the gene matches: 0. DNA of the CDR3: TGTGCCAGCTCAACAGGGGGCAATCAGCCCCAGCATTTT. Protein: CASSTGGNQPQHF.

This rearrangement joins TRBV28 to TRBJ1-6; D is unresolved. V gave up 2 bases and J gave up 0 bases, with 5 bases separating them. Per the germline V gene, CDR1 is MDHEN and CDR2 is SYDVKM. The CDR3 sequence is 15 residues long. The DNA of the CDR3 is TGTGCCAGCAGTTTACCTGTCTCCTATAATTCACCCCTCCACTTT. This gives the protein CASSLPVSYNSPLHF.

This chain joins TRBV10-3 and TRBJ2-4, with 7 bases that match TRBD1. CDR1 and CDR2 (germline): ENHRY, SYGVKD. With 8 bases clipped from V and 6 bases from J, the junction kept 7 bases outside the gene matches. The CDR3 runs 13 residues. CDR3 in DNA: TGTGCCATCCAAGGGACAGTGGGAAACATTCAGTACTTC. It codes for CAIQGTVGNIQYF.

The J gene is TRBJ1-3, the V gene TRBV7-2; TRBD1 might be the D (5 bases). CDR3 length: 16 amino acids. From germline, CDR1 is SGHTA and CDR2 FQGNSA. Deletions cut 1 base from V and 1 base from J, with 11 bases between. CDR3 DNA sequence: TGTGCCAGCAGCTTAGATCGGGGGGGGTCTGGAAACACCATATATTTT. Protein: CASSLDRGGSGNTIYF.

The V gene is TRBV28, the J gene TRBJ2-1; D is possibly TRBD1 (6 bases). Per the germline V gene, CDR1 is MDHEN and CDR2 is SYDVKM. V was pared by 1 base and J by 14 bases, with 12 bases between. This CDR3 comprises 12 residues. The DNA for the CDR3 is TGTGCCAGCAGTTTATTCACAGGGATGAAGTTCTTC. It codes for CASSLFTGMKFF.

V gene TRBV6-5 combines with J gene TRBJ2-3; the match to TRBD2 covers 9 bases. The V gene's germline CDR1 is MNHEY and CDR2 SVGAGI. Trimming removed 6 bases from V and 0 bases from J; junction bases left unmatched: 4. The CDR3 has 15 residues. CDR3 region: CASSPGLASTDTQYF. CDR3 sequence (DNA): TGTGCCAGCAGCCCGGGACTAGCTAGCACAGATACGCAGTATTTT.

This clone has just one count. The V call is TRBV19, the J call TRBJ1-5; 7 bases are a match to TRBD1. Germline V gene data show CDR1 as LNHDA and CDR2 as SQIVND (reference sequence). CDR3 length equals 13 residues. V was clipped by 7 bases and J by 6 bases; unmatched bases: 6. The CDR3: CASTSQGSQPQHF. The CDR3 DNA is TGTGCCAGTACCTCACAGGGGTCTCAGCCCCAGCATTTT.

The J gene is TRBJ2-2, the V gene TRBV25-1; D ambiguous. This CDR3 has 12 residues. V was clipped by 6 bases and J by 3 bases, with 5 bases between them. Per the germline V gene, CDR1 is MGHDK and CDR2 is SYGVNS. Here the CDR3 reads CASSFDTGELFF. In DNA, the CDR3 is TGTGCCAGCAGCTTCGACACCGGGGAGCTGTTTTTT.

This chain joins TRBV6-1 and TRBJ2-3; 7 bases are a match to TRBD1. The J segment lost 2 bases and the V segment lost 8 bases, leaving 4 bases of the junction unmatched. CDR3 length: 13 amino acids. Germline CDR1 MNHNS, CDR2 SASEGT. The CDR3 coding sequence is TGTGCCAGCCACCAGGGGGACACAGATACGCAGTATTTT. It yields the protein CASHQGDTDTQYF.

In its sample, this clone was seen once. The chain couples TRBV19 to TRBJ1-2; D uncertain. From germline, CDR1 is LNHDA and CDR2 SQIVND (reference sequence). V was pared by 9 bases and J by 0 bases, with 20 bases between. The CDR3 contains 16 residues. The CDR3 reads CASTEDGTASNYGYTF. The DNA of the CDR3 is TGTGCCAGCACCGAAGATGGTACTGCTTCTAACTATGGCTACACCTTC.

The genes are TRBV7-2 and TRBJ1-1; D not certain. CDR1 is SGHTA, CDR2 FQGNSA, per germline. The V end lost 3 bases, the J end lost 0 bases, and 11 bases lay between the germline ends. This CDR3 comprises 15 residues. The CDR3 sequence: CASSLGSLMNTEAFF. CDR3 nucleotide sequence: TGTGCCAGCAGCTTGGGCTCTTTAATGAACACTGAAGCTTTCTTT.

This chain joins TRBV6-1 and TRBJ1-5; D may be TRBD1 (5 bases). The V end was cut by 8 bases, the J end by 7 bases, with 18 bases between. The length of the CDR3 is 14 residues. Germline CDR1 and CDR2: MNHNS and SASEGT. The chain's CDR3 is CASLEAQGAQPQHF. The CDR3 DNA is TGTGCCAGCTTAGAGGCCCAGGGTGCCCAGCCCCAGCATTTT.

V gene TRBV5-4 combines with J gene TRBJ1-5, with no clear D. The ends were cut back, 1 base at V and 6 bases at J, with 11 bases in the middle. The germline gives CDR1 SGHNT, CDR2 YYREEE (reference sequence). The CDR3 contains 14 residues. Here the CDR3 reads CASSLLGSSQPQHF. The CDR3 DNA reads TGTGCCAGCAGCTTGTTAGGGAGTTCTCAGCCCCAGCATTTT.

V gene TRBV5-4 combines with J gene TRBJ1-6; 8 bases match TRBD1. CDR1 is SGHNT, CDR2 YYREEE, per germline (reference sequence). V was clipped by 3 bases and J by 7 bases; unmatched bases: 9. The CDR3 has 16 amino acids. CDR3 sequence: CASSSGGADWNSPLHF. The CDR3 region has the DNA TGTGCCAGCAGCTCAGGGGGCGCCGATTGGAATTCACCCCTCCACTTT.

The chain has TRBV4-2 and TRBJ1-1; D is uncertain. V lost 1 base, J lost 4 bases, and 7 bases lay in between. The CDR3 spans 13 residues. Germline V gene data show CDR1 as LGHNA and CDR2 as YNFKEQ. The CDR3 DNA reads as TGTGCCAGCAGCCAAGCCCGGGGCACTGAAGCTTTCTTT. Amino acid sequence: CASSQARGTEAFF.